The present T cell receptor beta chain was sequenced within a study of T cell repertoires in cytomegalovirus infection. Across the study: Recently identified HLA-C-restricted CMV epitopes were among the peptides used.

Germline V gene sequence: CDR1 SNHLY, CDR2 FYNNEI. The CDR3 covers 15 residues. V lost 1 base and J lost 5, with 15 bases in between. This clonotype has a handful of counts. Its target is unknown. TCRdb analysed the reads with MiXCR anew, one entry per CDR3 protein. The sample lists fewer than 1,000,000 distinct CDR3 sequences, approximately 31% occurring once. The receptor comes from a human donor in good health (CMV status not recorded). Some clones in this sample may be carry-over from other donors' samples. The rearrangement uses TRBV2 and TRBJ2-7; a possible D gene is TRBD1 (5 bases). This specimen was cultured CD8+ T cells from PBMCs, taken from culture after CMV antigen stimulation. The CDR3 DNA is TGTGCCAGCAGTGAAGTGCAGGGCGGAAGCGACGAGCAGTACTTC. It yields the protein CASSEVQGGSDEQYF. Drawing the rest from reference TRBV2 and TRBJ2-7, the complete variable domain is EPEVTQTPSHQVTQMGQEVILRCVPISNHLYFYWYRQILGQKVEFLVSFYNNEISEKSEIFDDQFSVERPDGSNFTLKIRSTKLEDSAMYFCASSEVQGGSDEQYFGPGTRLTVT.